This TCR beta chain was retrieved from a study of CD8 T cells in ankylosing spondylitis (dated by TCRdb to the late 2010s). Regarding the complete study: To find TCR variants linked to disease, the study profiled T cell receptor beta repertoires in ankylosing spondylitis patients and healthy donors. The full study cohort was made up of under 30 ankylosing spondylitis patients and 108 healthy donors. Samples of peripheral blood were taken, and for ankylosing spondylitis patients, synovial fluid was collected as well.

Broader findings and caveats from the paper: According to the report, matched synovial fluid samples from ankylosing spondylitis patients were significantly enriched for the disease-linked clones. The disease-linked clones showed a CD8+ phenotype and occurred at relatively low frequencies in peripheral blood. Blood from ankylosing spondylitis patients appeared to be characterized by a TCR beta motif composed of roughly eight highly homologous amino acid variants. Some motif variants had previously been reported in the synovial fluid and blood of reactive arthritis patients, which suggests shared mechanisms of disease initiation.

This clonotype was recorded a few times. This clone's antigen is unknown. Base-call qualities are not available, and no considerably larger clone is one nucleotide away. For sequencing, an Illumina HiSeq 2500 was employed. Quantitative 5'-RACE with molecular barcodes was used to prepare TCR beta libraries. The authors processed their data as follows. To identify disease-linked TCR variants, a new computational method was used, one built on a probabilistic model of VDJ rearrangement. In-frame beta chains were kept once TCRdb had trimmed the public reads at Q25 with fastp and called clones with MiXCR. When rows share a CDR3 protein, they turn into one entry using the most common DNA and genes. It is TCRdb's table, rather than the study itself, that gives the V and J calls and clone size. The sample profile shows roughly 350,000 distinct CDR3 sequences; 6.5% to 10% of them were found once. Roughly 15% of the sample rests with the top ten.

The specimen was blood, either unsorted or a sorted T cell fraction (not recorded which). The clonotype comes from a male donor with ankylosing spondylitis.

The CDR3 here reads CSARSSGNTEAFF. The nucleotide sequence is TGCAGTGCTAGATCTTCAGGGAACACTGAAGCTTTCTTT. The chain links TRBV20-1 with TRBJ1-1, with the D gene too uncertain to name. V was cut back by 2 bases and J by 1 base, leaving a gap of 8 bases between them. Taken from cysteine to phenylalanine, the CDR3 has 13 residues. The entry retains the CDR3 DNA only, 39 bases that are in frame from base 1. Reading the germline V gene (reference sequence) gives CDR1 DFQATT and CDR2 SNEGSKA.